This TCR beta chain was recorded in a study of cytomegalovirus exposure and HLA in healthy donors. For the study at large: Earlier results showed 117 million unique TCR beta sequences derived from about 179 million T cells. Caucasian-associated ancestry cluster membership applied to around 76% of approximately 400 genotyped donors.

Trimming took 1 base from V and 4 from J; bases not matched to a gene: 5. Germline V gene lookup returns CDR1 SGHNT and CDR2 YYREEE (reference sequence). The CDR3 spans 14 residues. PCR was performed using 60 Vbeta and 13 Jbeta primers. Profiling relied on immunoSEQ multiplex PCR, and the TCRdb table lists in-frame clones only, not all of them. The table includes some 140,000 clones, around 82% detected once. Study results and limitations: Earlier analysis yielded a pattern in which most TCR beta V segments were productive about 87% or about 30% of the time.

Donors sampled were nominally healthy, though unrecorded immune exposures were likely. About this clone: Its target is unknown.

Input material: PBMCs. The TCR comes from a woman aged 40 to 49 in good health and CMV-seropositive. The chain couples TRBV5-4 to TRBJ2-7, with 7 bases identical to TRBD1. The CDR3 loop reads CASSLRDSNYEQYF. CDR3 nucleotide sequence: TGTGCCAGCAGCTTGAGGGACAGTAATTACGAGCAGTACTTC.